These T cell receptor beta chains were read from a single sample in a study of tissue T cells after allogeneic stem cell transplantation. Profiled with immunoSEQ multiplex PCR; TCRdb holds only in-frame clones, not every one. In the table there are tens of thousands of clones, 73% of which are singletons. The sample here was tissue from the ileum, taken at autopsy. These receptors all come from a female donor over 55 with lung cancer. CDR3s include the opening cysteine and the closing phenylalanine or tryptophan. D genes are given only for firm matches. Rows give clone size only sometimes, using once, few, many, or a class for an expanded clone.

d_call clone_size j_call v_call cdr3_aa cdr3_nt
NA NA TRBJ2-5 TRBV7-2 CASRLGSSSGTQYF TGTGCCAGCAGGCTTGGGTCGAGTAGCGGGACCCAGTACTTC
TRBD1 once TRBJ1-5 TRBV19 CASSTWTGIYFNQPQHF TGTGCCAGTAGTACGTGGACAGGGATTTATTTCAATCAGCCCCAGCATTTT
NA NA TRBJ2-7 TRBV5-4 CASSQLGRVEGEQYF TGTGCCAGCAGCCAACTGGGACGGGTGGAGGGCGAGCAGTACTTC
NA NA TRBJ2-3 TRBV2 CASAETVSTDTQYF TGTGCCAGCGCTGAGACAGTTAGCACAGATACGCAGTATTTT
NA NA TRBJ2-5 TRBV5-4 CASSLGWGEDQETQYF TGTGCCAGCAGCTTGGGATGGGGGGAAGACCAAGAGACCCAGTACTTC
NA NA TRBJ1-6 TRBV11-1 CASSRTGPRNSPLHF TGTGCCAGCAGCCGGACGGGACCACGAAATTCACCCCTCCACTTT
NA once TRBJ1-1 TRBV19 CASKWQMNTEAFF TGTGCCAGTAAGTGGCAAATGAACACTGAAGCTTTCTTT
NA NA TRBJ1-1 TRBV4-3 CASSQDLGAVRAFF TGCGCCAGCAGCCAAGATCTTGGGGCTGTGAGAGCTTTCTTT
NA few TRBJ1-1 TRBV25-1 CASKRGEGRMNTEAFF TGTGCCAGCAAAAGGGGAGAAGGCCGCATGAACACTGAAGCTTTCTTT
TRBD2 NA TRBJ2-3 TRBV7-2 CASSLAAGSTDTQYF TGTGCCAGCAGCTTAGCAGCGGGGAGCACAGATACGCAGTATTTT
NA NA TRBJ2-7 TRBV19 CASTDSRLNSYEQYF TGTGCCAGTACCGATTCTAGATTAAACTCCTACGAGCAGTACTTC
NA once TRBJ2-6 TRBV18 CASSPLGGANVLTF TGTGCCAGCTCACCACTTGGAGGGGCCAACGTCCTGACTTTC
NA few TRBJ1-5 TRBV10-3 CAISQGGDSNQPQHF TGTGCCATCAGCCAAGGGGGGGATAGCAATCAGCCCCAGCATTTT
NA few TRBJ1-6 TRBV5-4 CASSSREDNSPLHF TGTGCCAGCAGCTCCAGGGAAGACAATTCACCCCTCCACTTT
TRBD1 NA TRBJ2-7 TRBV24-1 CATKKLEDRAFYEQYF TGTGCCACCAAGAAGTTAGAGGACAGGGCATTCTACGAGCAGTACTTC
TRBD1 few TRBJ1-3 TRBV6-5 CASRATGSGNTIYF TGTGCCAGCAGAGCGACAGGGTCCGGAAACACCATATATTTT
NA NA TRBJ1-1 TRBV18 CASSQRGFEAFF TGTGCCAGCTCACAAAGAGGATTTGAAGCTTTCTTT
NA NA TRBJ2-6 TRBV4-3 CASSQDHGSILSGANVLTF TGCGCCAGCAGCCAAGATCATGGGAGCATCCTCTCTGGGGCCAACGTCCTGACTTTC
NA few TRBJ2-7 TRBV21-1 CASSKPHCEQYF TGTGCCAGCAGCAAACCTCACTGCGAGCAGTACTTC
NA NA TRBJ2-7 TRBV7-6 CASSASTYEQYF TGTGCCAGCAGCGCTTCGACCTACGAGCAGTACTTC
TRBD1 NA TRBJ2-7 TRBV6-5 CASSKTGRAYEQYF TGTGCCAGCAGTAAGACAGGGCGAGCCTACGAGCAGTACTTC
NA NA TRBJ2-3 TRBV18 CASSPLSDTQYF TGTGCCAGCTCACCATTGTCAGATACGCAGTATTTT
NA NA TRBJ2-5 TRBV5-1 CASSLDGGAQETQYF TGCGCCAGCAGCTTGGATGGCGGGGCCCAAGAGACCCAGTACTTC
NA NA TRBJ1-3 TRBV21-1 CASRRGVNSGNTIYF TGTGCCAGCCGCAGAGGAGTGAACTCTGGAAACACCATATATTTT
TRBD2 once TRBJ2-1 TRBV24-1 CATSDSLAGVNKEQFF TGTGCCACCAGTGATTCGTTAGCGGGAGTCAACAAGGAGCAGTTCTTC
NA NA TRBJ2-5 TRBV4-3 CASSQDLRAEETQYF TGCGCCAGCAGCCAAGATCTTCGGGCAGAAGAGACCCAGTACTTC
NA NA TRBJ2-1 TRBV7-2 CASSLYSEQFF TGTGCCAGCAGCTTATACAGCGAGCAGTTCTTC
NA few TRBJ1-1 TRBV3-1/TRBV3-2 CASSLNTEAFF TGTGCCAGCAGCCTAAACACTGAAGCTTTCTTT
NA few TRBJ1-2 TRBV7-8 CASSLRETQNYGYTF TGTGCCAGCAGCTTAAGAGAGACACAGAACTATGGCTACACCTTC
NA NA TRBJ2-2 TRBV5-1 CASSLVLATGELFF TGCGCCAGCAGCTTGGTTTTGGCCACCGGGGAGCTGTTTTTT
NA once TRBJ1-1 TRBV6-5 CASSQRPGENTEAFF TGTGCCAGCAGTCAGAGACCCGGGGAGAACACTGAAGCTTTCTTT
NA few TRBJ1-6 TRBV5-6 CASSLDRRESYNSPLHF TGTGCCAGCAGCTTGGACAGGCGGGAGTCCTATAATTCACCCCTCCACTTT
NA few TRBJ1-5 TRBV7-3 CASNPPGSKSNQPQHF TGTGCCAGCAACCCTCCAGGTTCCAAAAGCAATCAGCCCCAGCATTTT
NA NA TRBJ1-1 TRBV19 CASKLQGNTEAFF TGTGCCAGTAAGTTACAGGGCAACACTGAAGCTTTCTTT
TRBD1 NA TRBJ2-7 TRBV6-5 CASSYGGQGAREQYF TGTGCCAGCAGTTACGGGGGACAGGGGGCGAGGGAGCAGTACTTC
NA NA TRBJ2-5 TRBV3-1/TRBV3-2 CASSPRGGTQYF TGTGCCAGCAGCCCCAGGGGGGGGACCCAGTACTTC
NA NA TRBJ2-3 TRBV6-6 CASSRSNTQYF TGTGCCAGCAGTCGTTCCAATACGCAGTATTTT
TRBD1 medium-sized TRBJ1-2 TRBV18 CASSPGQGARGYTF TGTGCCAGCTCACCAGGACAGGGGGCTCGGGGCTACACCTTC
TRBD1 NA TRBJ1-6 TRBV7-8 CASGTGTGNSPLHF TGTGCCAGCGGAACCGGGACAGGGAATTCACCCCTCCACTTT
NA few TRBJ2-3 TRBV29-1 CSVDRAVPDTQYF TGCAGCGTTGATCGGGCGGTCCCAGATACGCAGTATTTT
TRBD1 NA TRBJ2-3 TRBV2 CASRTDRASTDTQYF TGTGCCAGCAGGACAGACAGGGCTAGCACAGATACGCAGTATTTT
TRBD1 NA TRBJ2-7 TRBV5-1 CASSLDRGLASYEQYF TGCGCCAGCAGCCTGGACAGGGGGCTTGCGTCCTACGAGCAGTACTTC
NA NA TRBJ1-2 TRBV4-1 CASSQLGGDYGYTF TGCGCCAGCAGCCAACTAGGGGGGGACTATGGCTACACCTTC
TRBD1 few TRBJ1-2 TRBV30 CAWSTDRGRTHGYTF TGTGCCTGGAGCACAGACAGGGGGCGTACACATGGCTACACCTTC
NA NA TRBJ2-7 TRBV18 CASSPLASADEQYF TGTGCCAGCTCACCACTAGCGTCGGCGGACGAGCAGTACTTC
NA NA TRBJ2-7 TRBV10-3 CAILEGTGEQYF TGTGCCATCCTAGAGGGAACGGGTGAGCAGTACTTC
TRBD1 once TRBJ1-1 TRBV5-1 CASRGGQWNTEAFF TGCGCCAGCAGGGGGGGACAGTGGAACACTGAAGCTTTCTTT
TRBD1 NA TRBJ2-7 TRBV7-2 CASSHDRGGTYEQYF TGTGCCAGCAGCCATGACAGGGGGGGCACCTACGAGCAGTACTTC
NA NA TRBJ2-1 TRBV24-1 CATSDYGFDEQFF TGTGCCACCAGTGATTATGGGTTCGATGAGCAGTTCTTC
NA NA TRBJ2-7 TRBV6-5 CASSYADPGKYEQYF TGTGCCAGCAGTTACGCGGATCCAGGCAAGTACGAGCAGTACTTC
TRBD1 NA TRBJ1-2 TRBV10-3 CAISELTGGHGYTF TGTGCCATCAGTGAGTTGACAGGGGGCCATGGCTACACCTTC
TRBD1 NA TRBJ2-5 TRBV19 CASRDRGGSETQYF TGTGCCAGCAGGGACAGGGGGGGTTCGGAGACCCAGTACTTC
TRBD1 few TRBJ1-2 TRBV27 CASSRRTGRGYTF TGTGCCAGCAGTCGCCGGACAGGGAGAGGCTACACCTTC
TRBD1 NA TRBJ2-4 TRBV6-2/TRBV6-3 CASSYSAGGQNIQYF TGTGCCAGCAGTTACTCAGCAGGGGGCCAGAACATTCAGTACTTC
TRBD2 NA TRBJ2-3 TRBV12-5 CASSGPSGERLTDTQYF TGTGCTAGTAGCGGGCCTAGCGGGGAACGCCTAACAGATACGCAGTATTTT